A selection of T cell receptor beta chains follows, all from one sample in a study of blood T cell repertoires in COVID-19. The protocol was immunoSEQ multiplex PCR, while the TCRdb copy is restricted to in-frame clones and leaves out a portion. The sample holds under 110,000 clones, roughly four fifths seen once. Input material: peripheral blood. The origin of the receptors is a woman between 55 and 75 years old with acute or convalescent COVID-19. CDR3s include the opening cysteine and the closing phenylalanine or tryptophan. The D gene is left open where the match is weak. Clone sizes are given selectively: once, few, many, or a class where the clone is expanded.

V gene: TRBV19
J gene: TRBJ2-3
D gene: TRBD2
clone size: NA
CDR3 DNA: TGTGCCAGTAGTTGGTCTAGCGGGAGACGAGAAGATACGCAGTATTTT
CDR3 protein: CASSWSSGRREDTQYF

V gene: TRBV19
J gene: TRBJ1-5
D gene: NA
clone size: NA
CDR3 DNA: TGTGCCAGTAGTTCCCAGGGCGGATGGTTGGACAATCAGCCCCAGCATTTT
CDR3 protein: CASSSQGGWLDNQPQHF

V gene: TRBV5-1
J gene: TRBJ2-2
D gene: TRBD2
clone size: NA
CDR3 DNA: TGCGCCAGCAGCTTGGATGGGCGGGGGATCACCGGGGAGCTGTTTTTT
CDR3 protein: CASSLDGRGITGELFF

V gene: TRBV3-1/TRBV3-2
J gene: TRBJ1-3
D gene: NA
clone size: NA
CDR3 DNA: TGTGCCAGCAGCCCCGGACTGGTAAACTCTGGAAACACCATATATTTT
CDR3 protein: CASSPGLVNSGNTIYF

V gene: TRBV25-1
J gene: TRBJ2-1
D gene: TRBD2
clone size: NA
CDR3 DNA: TGTGCCAGCAGTGAACCCCCCCAGACTAGCGGGTACAATGAGCAGTTCTTC
CDR3 protein: CASSEPPQTSGYNEQFF

V gene: TRBV12-3/TRBV12-4
J gene: TRBJ2-3
D gene: NA
clone size: NA
CDR3 DNA: TGTGCCAGCAAATGGACAGAAACAACGCAGTATTTT
CDR3 protein: CASKWTETTQYF

V gene: TRBV6-5
J gene: TRBJ1-2
D gene: NA
clone size: NA
CDR3 DNA: TGTGCCAGCACAGAACAGGACTATGGCTACACCTTC
CDR3 protein: CASTEQDYGYTF

V gene: TRBV27
J gene: TRBJ2-1
D gene: TRBD2
clone size: NA
CDR3 DNA: TGTGCCAGCGCAAGGACTAGCGCAAACCCTGTCTACAATGAGCAGTTCTTC
CDR3 protein: CASARTSANPVYNEQFF

V gene: TRBV7-7
J gene: TRBJ1-2
D gene: NA
clone size: NA
CDR3 DNA: TGTGCCAGCAGCTTAAGGCGGGGTGGAGGGGACTATGGCTACACCTTC
CDR3 protein: CASSLRRGGGDYGYTF

V gene: TRBV18
J gene: TRBJ2-1
D gene: TRBD2
clone size: NA
CDR3 DNA: TGTGCCAGCTCACCACCGTCTGGTAGCGGGGGAGGTAATGAGCAGTTCTTC
CDR3 protein: CASSPPSGSGGGNEQFF

V gene: TRBV5-4
J gene: TRBJ2-2
D gene: NA
clone size: NA
CDR3 DNA: TGTGCCAGCAGCTCGAGAACCGGGGAGCTGTTTTTT
CDR3 protein: CASSSRTGELFF

V gene: TRBV11-3
J gene: TRBJ2-1
D gene: TRBD2
clone size: NA
CDR3 DNA: TGTGCCAGCAGCTTAGGAGGACTAGCGGCGTACAATGAGCAGTTCTTC
CDR3 protein: CASSLGGLAAYNEQFF

V gene: TRBV7-9
J gene: TRBJ2-1
D gene: NA
clone size: NA
CDR3 DNA: TGTGCCAGCAGCTTAGGACTAGGGGATGGGGAGCAGTTCTTC
CDR3 protein: CASSLGLGDGEQFF

V gene: TRBV12-3/TRBV12-4
J gene: TRBJ2-3
D gene: NA
clone size: once
CDR3 DNA: TGTGCCAGCAGTTTAGGGCGGACAGATACGCAGTATTTT
CDR3 protein: CASSLGRTDTQYF

V gene: TRBV19
J gene: TRBJ1-5
D gene: TRBD1
clone size: once
CDR3 DNA: TGTGCCAGTAGTAACCGGGACAGGGGGCCGTGGGGTAATCAGCCCCAGCATTTT
CDR3 protein: CASSNRDRGPWGNQPQHF

V gene: TRBV5-1
J gene: TRBJ1-1
D gene: NA
clone size: NA
CDR3 DNA: TGCGCCAGCAGTTCGCCACCGGGACAAAGAGAAGCTTTCTTT
CDR3 protein: CASSSPPGQREAFF

V gene: TRBV5-8
J gene: TRBJ2-7
D gene: TRBD1
clone size: NA
CDR3 DNA: TGTGCCAGCAGCTTAAGACAGGGAACCTACGAGCAGTACTTC
CDR3 protein: CASSLRQGTYEQYF

V gene: TRBV18
J gene: TRBJ1-2
D gene: TRBD1
clone size: once
CDR3 DNA: TGTGCCAGCTCACTATACACCGGGACAGATTATGGCTACACCTTC
CDR3 protein: CASSLYTGTDYGYTF

V gene: TRBV3-1/TRBV3-2
J gene: TRBJ1-2
D gene: NA
clone size: NA
CDR3 DNA: TGTGCCAGCAGCTCCGAGGCGCGGGGCAACTATGGCTACACCTTC
CDR3 protein: CASSSEARGNYGYTF

V gene: TRBV5-1
J gene: TRBJ2-1
D gene: TRBD2
clone size: once
CDR3 DNA: TGCGCCAGCAGCTTGGCCGGGGGGGACCACTACAATGAGCAGTTCTTC
CDR3 protein: CASSLAGGDHYNEQFF

V gene: TRBV5-4
J gene: TRBJ1-1
D gene: TRBD1
clone size: NA
CDR3 DNA: TGTGCCAGCAGCTTGGACAGGGGAGAGACCACTGAAGCTTTCTTT
CDR3 protein: CASSLDRGETTEAFF

V gene: TRBV28
J gene: TRBJ2-7
D gene: TRBD1
clone size: NA
CDR3 DNA: TGTGCCAGCAGGTCGGGACAGAGCTACGAGCAGTACTTC
CDR3 protein: CASRSGQSYEQYF

V gene: TRBV20-1
J gene: TRBJ2-7
D gene: NA
clone size: NA
CDR3 DNA: TGCAGTGCTACCGACAGGTACGAGCAGTACTTC
CDR3 protein: CSATDRYEQYF

V gene: TRBV28
J gene: TRBJ2-1
D gene: TRBD2
clone size: NA
CDR3 DNA: TGTGCCAGCAGTCGGACTAGCGGGAGTGCGTACAATGAGCAGTTCTTC
CDR3 protein: CASSRTSGSAYNEQFF

V gene: TRBV2
J gene: TRBJ1-1
D gene: NA
clone size: NA
CDR3 DNA: TGTGCCAGCAGCCAGGGCGACACTGAAGCTTTCTTT
CDR3 protein: CASSQGDTEAFF

V gene: TRBV5-4
J gene: TRBJ2-3
D gene: TRBD1
clone size: NA
CDR3 DNA: TGTGCCAGCAGCTTGGGGGCCCCGGGACAGGGAGGGCTAACGCAGTATTTT
CDR3 protein: CASSLGAPGQGGLTQYF

V gene: TRBV5-1
J gene: TRBJ2-7
D gene: NA
clone size: NA
CDR3 DNA: TGCGCCAGCAGCTTGGAACAGAACAGTCTCGAGCAGTACTTC
CDR3 protein: CASSLEQNSLEQYF

V gene: TRBV19
J gene: TRBJ1-2
D gene: NA
clone size: NA
CDR3 DNA: TGTGCCAGTTCTCCTCATTCCCGGGGGGCGCCGTATGGCTACACCTTC
CDR3 protein: CASSPHSRGAPYGYTF

V gene: TRBV9
J gene: TRBJ2-5
D gene: TRBD2
clone size: NA
CDR3 DNA: TGTGCCAGCAGCGTAAGAGCGGGAGGGGGTTCAGAGACCCAGTACTTC
CDR3 protein: CASSVRAGGGSETQYF

V gene: TRBV6-5
J gene: TRBJ1-1
D gene: NA
clone size: NA
CDR3 DNA: TGTGCCAGCAGCCGCCTTAGGGGCACTGAAGCTTTCTTT
CDR3 protein: CASSRLRGTEAFF

V gene: TRBV7-9
J gene: TRBJ1-2
D gene: TRBD1
clone size: NA
CDR3 DNA: TGTGCCAGCAGCTTAGGGGTTACAGGGGACTATGGCTACACCTTC
CDR3 protein: CASSLGVTGDYGYTF

V gene: TRBV6-6
J gene: TRBJ1-2
D gene: NA
clone size: NA
CDR3 DNA: TGTGCCAGCCGCGGGGGGGCTAGGTCGGGCTATGGCTACACCTTC
CDR3 protein: CASRGGARSGYGYTF